This T cell receptor (beta chain) came from a study of molecular identifiers for immune sequencing clone quantification. This CDR3 comprises 16 residues. CDR1 is DFQATT and CDR2 is SNEGSKA in the germline V gene (reference sequence). The germline V and J ends were trimmed by 0 bases and 2 bases, with 16 bases remaining between them. Naive CD8 libraries came from about 20,000 to 1,000,000 sorted cells with 10%, 30% or 50% RNA. As previously described, bulk TCR libraries were made using listed TCR primers. Each CDR3 protein gets one entry after TCRdb re-called the PCR reads with MiXCR. The repertoire holds about half a million distinct CDR3 sequences, less than 30% seen once, with around 0.8% in the top ten. Study conclusions and caveats: Detectable among about a million naive cells, according to reports, was Jurkat TCR RNA spiked in from one cell. Naive cells had under 1% of molecules in clones above 20 RNA copies, effectors over 99%.

As regards this clonotype: Its antigen is still unknown.

The source of this sequence is a human donor in good health. Some libraries in this study had Jurkat cell RNA spiked in. Sequencing used naive CD8+ T cells from blood, with Jurkat cell RNA spiked in. The subset denotes: FACS-sorted CD8+CD4-CCR7+CD45RA+ naive T cells. This sequence joins TRBV20-1 and TRBJ2-5; D uncertain. The CDR3 DNA sequence: TGCAGTGCTAGAGAGGTAATCACAGAGCCTCAAGAGACCCAGTACTTC. Translating it yields CSAREVITEPQETQYF.